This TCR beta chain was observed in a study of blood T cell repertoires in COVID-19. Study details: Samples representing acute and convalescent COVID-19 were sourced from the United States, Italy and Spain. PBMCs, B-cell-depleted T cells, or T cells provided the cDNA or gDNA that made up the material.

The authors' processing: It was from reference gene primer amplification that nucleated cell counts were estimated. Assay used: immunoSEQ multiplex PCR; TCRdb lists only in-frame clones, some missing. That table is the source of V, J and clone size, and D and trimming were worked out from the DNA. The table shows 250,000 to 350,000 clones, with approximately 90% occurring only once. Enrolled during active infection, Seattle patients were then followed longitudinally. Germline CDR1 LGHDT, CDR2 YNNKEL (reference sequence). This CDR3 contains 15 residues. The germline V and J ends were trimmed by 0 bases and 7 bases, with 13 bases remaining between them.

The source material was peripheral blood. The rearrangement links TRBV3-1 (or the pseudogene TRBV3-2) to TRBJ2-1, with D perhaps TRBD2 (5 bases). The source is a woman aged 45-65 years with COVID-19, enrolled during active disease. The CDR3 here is CASSQDLLRGNEQFF. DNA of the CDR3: TGTGCCAGCAGCCAAGATCTGTTACGGGGTAATGAGCAGTTCTTC.